This is a list of T cell receptor beta chains from one sample in a study of T cells in Graves' hyperthyroidism and ophthalmopathy. TCRdb ran MiXCR on the multiplex PCR reads and lists one entry per CDR3 protein. The sample lists 300,000 to 500,000 distinct CDR3 sequences, more than 12% occurring once. The sequenced sample consisted of blood. The receptors shown here come from a man over 45 with Graves' ophthalmopathy. Both conserved end residues are part of each CDR3. The D gene is left open where the match is weak. Rows may omit the clone size; those that give it use once, few, many or a size class.

V gene	J gene	D gene	clone size	CDR3 protein	CDR3 DNA
TRBV18	TRBJ2-7	TRBD2	many	CASSPWTSGNEQYF	TGTGCCAGCTCACCCTGGACTAGCGGGAACGAGCAGTACTTC
TRBV9	TRBJ2-5	-	many	CASSVSNRMETQYF	TGTGCCAGCAGCGTATCGAATCGGATGGAGACCCAGTACTTC
TRBV28	TRBJ1-2	-	-	CASRQSLDGHTF	TGTGCCAGCAGACAGAGTTTGGATGGCCACACCTTC
TRBV27	TRBJ1-2	TRBD1	many	CASSSTGGYGYTF	TGTGCCAGCAGTTCTACAGGGGGCTATGGCTACACCTTC
TRBV20-1	TRBJ2-7	TRBD1	many	CSATGTGELRGYEQYF	TGCAGTGCTACCGGGACAGGGGAATTAAGAGGGTACGAGCAGTACTTC
TRBV3-1	TRBJ2-6	-	-	CASSPLSGANVLTF	TGTGCCAGCAGCCCCTTGTCTGGGGCCAACGTCCTGACTTTC
TRBV25-1	TRBJ2-1	-	-	CASSEYRAGNEQFF	TGTGCCAGCAGTGAATATCGTGCCGGGAATGAGCAGTTCTTC
TRBV3-1	TRBJ2-2	-	many	CASSHLRGTGELFF	TGTGCCAGCAGCCACCTAAGGGGAACCGGGGAGCTGTTTTTT
TRBV5-1	TRBJ2-1	-	many	CASSAAYNEQFF	TGCGCCAGCAGCGCAGCATACAATGAGCAGTTCTTC
TRBV10-2	TRBJ2-3	TRBD2	many	CASRRTSLDTQYF	TGCGCCAGCAGACGGACTAGCCTGGATACGCAGTATTTT
TRBV28	TRBJ1-6	-	many	CASSLGSKNSPLHF	TGTGCCAGCAGTTTAGGGAGCAAAAATTCACCCCTCCACTTT
TRBV6-1	TRBJ1-6	-	-	CASKSQRGAVYNSPLHF	TGTGCCAGCAAGTCCCAACGGGGGGCGGTCTATAATTCACCCCTCCACTTT
TRBV18	TRBJ1-6	-	many	CASSPGWGNSPLHF	TGTGCCAGCTCACCAGGTTGGGGCAATTCACCCCTCCACTTT
TRBV5-1	TRBJ2-2	-	many	CASSFRGVSRAGELFF	TGCGCCAGCAGCTTCAGGGGGGTCAGCCGGGCCGGGGAGCTGTTTTTT
TRBV5-8	TRBJ2-1	-	-	CASSLVWGREQFF	TGTGCCAGCAGCTTGGTATGGGGCCGAGAGCAGTTCTTC
TRBV6-1	TRBJ2-5	-	few	CASAISTSGQETQYF	TGTGCCAGCGCCATATCGACCAGCGGCCAAGAGACCCAGTACTTC
TRBV6-1	TRBJ1-1	TRBD1	few	CASRSDRGPNTEAFF	TGTGCCAGCAGGTCGGACAGGGGGCCGAACACTGAAGCTTTCTTT
TRBV6-1	TRBJ2-6	TRBD1	few	CASSLRTGRTTGANVLTF	TGTGCCAGCAGTCTAAGGACAGGGAGGACTACCGGGGCCAACGTCCTGACTTTC
TRBV5-1	TRBJ2-1	-	once	CASSLARANEQFF	TGCGCCAGCAGCTTGGCTCGAGCGAATGAGCAGTTCTTC
TRBV6-6	TRBJ2-7	-	many	CASSYRESYEQYF	TGTGCCAGCAGTTACAGGGAATCCTACGAGCAGTACTTC